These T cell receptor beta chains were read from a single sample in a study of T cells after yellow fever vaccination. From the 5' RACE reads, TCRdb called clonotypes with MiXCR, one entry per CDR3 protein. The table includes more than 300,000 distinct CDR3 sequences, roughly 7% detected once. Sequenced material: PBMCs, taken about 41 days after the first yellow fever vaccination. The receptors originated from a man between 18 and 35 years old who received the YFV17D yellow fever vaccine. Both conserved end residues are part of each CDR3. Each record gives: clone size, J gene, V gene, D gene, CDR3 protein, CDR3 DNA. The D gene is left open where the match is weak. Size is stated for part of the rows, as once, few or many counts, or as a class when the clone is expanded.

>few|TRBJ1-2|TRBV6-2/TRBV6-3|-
CASSYRVAANYGYTF
TGTGCCAGCAGTTACAGGGTAGCGGCCAACTATGGCTACACCTTC
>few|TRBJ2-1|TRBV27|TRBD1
CASSLQGAYDEQFF
TGTGCCAGCAGTTTACAGGGGGCGTACGATGAGCAGTTCTTC
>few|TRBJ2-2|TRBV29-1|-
CSVETNANTGELFF
TGCAGCGTTGAAACGAACGCGAACACCGGGGAGCTGTTTTTT
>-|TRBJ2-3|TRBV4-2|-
CASSSELGVVADTQNF
TGTGCCAGCAGCTCCGAGCTGGGCGTTGTCGCAGATACGCAGAATTTT
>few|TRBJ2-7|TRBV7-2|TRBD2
CASTVLAGPYEQYF
TGTGCCAGCACCGTACTAGCGGGGCCCTACGAGCAGTACTTC
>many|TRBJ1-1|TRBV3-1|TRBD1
CASSFGQGNTEAFF
TGTGCCAGCAGCTTCGGACAGGGGAACACTGAAGCTTTCTTT
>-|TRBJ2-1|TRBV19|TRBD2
CASSLLLAGGSPTYNEQFF
TGTGCCAGTAGTCTACTGCTAGCGGGGGGTTCTCCAACCTACAATGAGCAGTTCTTC
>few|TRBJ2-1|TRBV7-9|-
CASSFTRNEQFF
TGTGCCAGCAGCTTTACTCGGAATGAGCAGTTCTTC
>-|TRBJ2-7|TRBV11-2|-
CASTTVSDEQYF
TGTGCCAGCACCACCGTGAGCGACGAGCAGTACTTC
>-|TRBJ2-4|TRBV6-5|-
CASSYSNLAKNIQYF
TGTGCCAGCAGTTACTCGAACCTAGCCAAAAACATTCAGTACTTC
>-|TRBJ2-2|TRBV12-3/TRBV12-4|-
CASSYGGSATGELFF
TGTGCCAGCAGTTACGGCGGGTCCGCCACCGGGGAGCTGTTTTTT
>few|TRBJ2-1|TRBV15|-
CATSSAISGEQFF
TGTGCCACCAGCAGCGCAATCTCCGGGGAGCAGTTCTTC
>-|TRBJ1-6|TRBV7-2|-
CASSLRDYSNSPLHF
TGTGCCAGCAGCTTACGAGACTATTCTAATTCACCCCTCCACTTT
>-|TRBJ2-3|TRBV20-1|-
CSAESTLWDTQYF
TGCAGTGCTGAGTCCACATTATGGGATACGCAGTATTTT
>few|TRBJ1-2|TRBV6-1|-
CASSGSHSANYGYTF
TGTGCCAGCAGTGGCTCGCATTCAGCAAACTATGGCTACACCTTC
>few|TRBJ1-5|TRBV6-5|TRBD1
CASIFHTGGGNQPQHF
TGTGCCAGCATTTTTCATACAGGGGGCGGGAATCAGCCCCAGCATTTT
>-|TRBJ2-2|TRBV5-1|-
CASSPSVGPLTGELFF
TGCGCCAGCAGCCCCAGTGTTGGCCCCCTCACCGGGGAGCTGTTTTTT
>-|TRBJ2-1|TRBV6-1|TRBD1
CASSEQGTGRNEQFF
TGTGCCAGCAGTGAACAGGGGACAGGGAGGAATGAGCAGTTCTTC
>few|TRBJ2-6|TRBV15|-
CATSREPGANVLTF
TGTGCCACCAGCAGAGAACCTGGGGCCAACGTCCTGACTTTC
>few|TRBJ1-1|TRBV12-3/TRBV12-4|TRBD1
CASSFGRGLGTEAFF
TGTGCCAGCAGTTTCGGGAGGGGGCTCGGCACTGAAGCTTTCTTT
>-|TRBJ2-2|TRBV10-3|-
CAITGNTGELFF
TGTGCCATCACAGGGAACACCGGGGAGCTGTTTTTT
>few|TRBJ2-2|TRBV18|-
CASSPGANTGELFF
TGTGCCAGCTCACCAGGGGCGAACACCGGGGAGCTGTTTTTT
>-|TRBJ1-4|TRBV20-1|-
CSAPDTSHEKLFF
TGCAGTGCTCCCGACACCTCCCATGAAAAACTGTTTTTT
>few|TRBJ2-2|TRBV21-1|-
CASSKAGGELFF
TGTGCCAGCAGCAAAGCAGGCGGGGAGCTGTTTTTT
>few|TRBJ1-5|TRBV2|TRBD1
CASRQGAQPQHF
TGTGCCAGCAGACAGGGGGCTCAGCCCCAGCATTTT
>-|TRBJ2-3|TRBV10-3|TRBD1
CAISSRDRGADTQYF
TGTGCCATCAGCTCCCGGGACAGGGGTGCAGATACGCAGTATTTT
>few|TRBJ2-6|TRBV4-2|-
CASSQEREAGANVLTF
TGTGCCAGCAGCCAAGAAAGAGAAGCTGGGGCCAACGTCCTGACTTTC
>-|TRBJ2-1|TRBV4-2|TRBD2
CASSQPGTSGGNEQFF
TGTGCCAGCAGCCAACCAGGGACTAGCGGGGGGAATGAGCAGTTCTTC
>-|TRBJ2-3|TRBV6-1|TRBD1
CAGSGTGGIDTQYF
TGTGCCGGATCCGGGACAGGGGGAATAGATACGCAGTATTTT
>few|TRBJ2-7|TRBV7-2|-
CASSPPGRASYEQYF
TGTGCCAGCAGCCCCCCGGGTAGAGCCTCCTACGAGCAGTACTTC
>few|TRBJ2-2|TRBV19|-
CASSIMGSGELFF
TGTGCCAGTAGTATAATGGGGTCCGGGGAGCTGTTTTTT
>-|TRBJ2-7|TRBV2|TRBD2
CASNNNPREGQYF
TGTGCCAGCAATAACAACCCCCGGGAGGGGCAGTACTTC
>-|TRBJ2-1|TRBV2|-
CASPRNNSYNEQFF
TGTGCCAGCCCCCGGAATAACTCCTACAATGAGCAGTTCTTC
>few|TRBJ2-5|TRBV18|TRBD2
CASSPGTSETQYF
TGTGCCAGCTCACCCGGGACTAGTGAGACCCAGTACTTC
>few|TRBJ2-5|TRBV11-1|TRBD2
CASSLFLAGVGETQYF
TGTGCCAGCAGCTTATTTCTAGCGGGGGTCGGGGAGACCCAGTACTTC
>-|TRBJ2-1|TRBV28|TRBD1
CASSFSGQGYNEQFF
TGTGCCAGCAGTTTTTCAGGACAGGGGTACAATGAGCAGTTCTTC
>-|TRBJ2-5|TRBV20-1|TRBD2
CSAVNSAGGETQYF
TGCAGTGCCGTAAACTCCGCGGGGGGCGAGACCCAGTACTTC
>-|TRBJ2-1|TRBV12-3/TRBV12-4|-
CASSLLEGEQFF
TGTGCCAGCAGTTTACTAGAGGGTGAGCAGTTCTTC
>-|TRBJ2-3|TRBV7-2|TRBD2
CASSLDGGLLGDTQYF
TGTGCCAGCAGCTTAGATGGGGGACTATTGGGAGATACGCAGTATTTT
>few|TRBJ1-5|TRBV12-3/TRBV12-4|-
CASSWDLGGNQPQHF
TGTGCCAGCAGTTGGGACCTTGGGGGCAATCAGCCCCAGCATTTT
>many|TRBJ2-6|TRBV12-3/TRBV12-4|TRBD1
CASSSTGAGANVLTF
TGTGCCAGCAGCTCAACAGGGGCTGGGGCCAACGTCCTGACTTTC
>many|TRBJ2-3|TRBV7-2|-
CASSLGGGGTDTQYF
TGTGCCAGCAGCTTAGGTGGGGGAGGCACAGATACGCAGTATTTT
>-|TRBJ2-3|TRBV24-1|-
CATSDPIQGIATDTQYF
TGTGCCACCAGTGATCCGATACAGGGAATTGCCACAGATACGCAGTATTTT
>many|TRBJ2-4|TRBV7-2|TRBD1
CASSNPTGGLNIQYF
TGTGCCAGCAGCAACCCGACAGGGGGATTAAACATTCAGTACTTC
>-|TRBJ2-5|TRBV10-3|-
CAISGQYETQYF
TGTGCCATCAGTGGGCAGTACGAGACCCAGTACTTC
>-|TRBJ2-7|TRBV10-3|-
CAISESRQNYEQYF
TGTGCCATCAGTGAGTCGAGACAGAATTACGAGCAGTACTTC